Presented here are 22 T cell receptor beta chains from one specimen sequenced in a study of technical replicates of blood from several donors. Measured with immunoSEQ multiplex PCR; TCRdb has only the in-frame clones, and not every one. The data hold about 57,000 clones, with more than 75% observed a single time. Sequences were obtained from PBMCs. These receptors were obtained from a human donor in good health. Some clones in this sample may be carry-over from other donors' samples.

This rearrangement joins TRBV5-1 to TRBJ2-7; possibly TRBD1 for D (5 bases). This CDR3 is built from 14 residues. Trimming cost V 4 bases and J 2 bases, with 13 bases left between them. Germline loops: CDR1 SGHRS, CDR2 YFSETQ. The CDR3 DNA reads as TGCGCCAGCAGCCGTGACAGTGGAGCCTACGAGCAGTACTTC. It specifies CASSRDSGAYEQYF.

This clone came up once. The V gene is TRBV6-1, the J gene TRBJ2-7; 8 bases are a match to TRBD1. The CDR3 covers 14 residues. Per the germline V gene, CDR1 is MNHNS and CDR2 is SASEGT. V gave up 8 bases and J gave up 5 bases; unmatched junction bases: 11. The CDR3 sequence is CASRRTGKSDEQYF. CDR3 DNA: TGTGCCAGCCGCAGGACAGGGAAGTCGGACGAGCAGTACTTC.

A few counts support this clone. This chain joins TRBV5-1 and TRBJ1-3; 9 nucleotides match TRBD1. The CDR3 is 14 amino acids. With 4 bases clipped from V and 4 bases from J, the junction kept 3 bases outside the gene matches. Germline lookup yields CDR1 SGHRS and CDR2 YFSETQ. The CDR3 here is CASSLGTGGNTIYF. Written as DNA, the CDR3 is TGCGCCAGCAGCCTAGGGACAGGGGGAAACACCATATATTTT.

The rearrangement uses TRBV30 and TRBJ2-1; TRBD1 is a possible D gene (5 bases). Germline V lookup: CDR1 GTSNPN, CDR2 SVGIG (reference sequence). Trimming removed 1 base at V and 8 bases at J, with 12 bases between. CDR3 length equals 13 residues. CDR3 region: CAWSGQPLDEQFF. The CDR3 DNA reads TGTGCCTGGAGTGGACAGCCTCTCGATGAGCAGTTCTTC.

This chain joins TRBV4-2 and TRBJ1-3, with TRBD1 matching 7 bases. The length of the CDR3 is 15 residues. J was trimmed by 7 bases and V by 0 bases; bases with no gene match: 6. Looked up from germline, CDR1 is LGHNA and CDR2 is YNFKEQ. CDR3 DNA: TGTGCCAGCAGCCAAGACAGGGGGTCAATTAACACCATATATTTT. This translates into CASSQDRGSINTIYF.

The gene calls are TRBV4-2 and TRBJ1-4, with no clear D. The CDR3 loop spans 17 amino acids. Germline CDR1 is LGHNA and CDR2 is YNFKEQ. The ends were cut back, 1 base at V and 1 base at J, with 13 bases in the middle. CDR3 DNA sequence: TGTGCCAGCAGCCAAGTGATGGTTGTGCGAACTAATGAAAAACTGTTTTTT. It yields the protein CASSQVMVVRTNEKLFF.

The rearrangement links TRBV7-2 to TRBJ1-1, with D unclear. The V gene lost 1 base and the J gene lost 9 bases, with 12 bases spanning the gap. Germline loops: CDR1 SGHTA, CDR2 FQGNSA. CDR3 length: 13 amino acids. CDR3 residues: CASSLDRISKAFF. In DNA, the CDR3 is TGTGCCAGCAGCTTAGACAGAATCAGCAAAGCTTTCTTT.

CDR3 in amino acids: CSVFTGTGDGYTF. CDR3 nucleotides: TGCAGCGTATTTACCGGGACAGGGGATGGCTACACCTTC. V is TRBV29-1 and J is TRBJ1-2; 10 bases are shared with TRBD1. This CDR3 is built from 13 residues. V lost 6 bases and J lost 6; bases outside the gene matches: 7. Germline values: CDR1 SQVTM, CDR2 ANQGSEA.

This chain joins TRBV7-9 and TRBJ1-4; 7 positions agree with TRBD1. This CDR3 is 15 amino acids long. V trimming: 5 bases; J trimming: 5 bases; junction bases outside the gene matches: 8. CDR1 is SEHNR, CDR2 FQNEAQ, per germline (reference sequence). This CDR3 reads CASSPQTGPNEKLFF. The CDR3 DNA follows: TGTGCCAGCAGCCCACAGACAGGGCCGAATGAAAAACTGTTTTTT.

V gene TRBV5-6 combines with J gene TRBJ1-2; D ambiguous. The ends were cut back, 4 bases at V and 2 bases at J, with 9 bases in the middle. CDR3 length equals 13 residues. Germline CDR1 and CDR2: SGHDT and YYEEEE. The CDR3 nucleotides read TGTGCCAGCAGCAAACCGGGAAACTATGGCTACACCTTC. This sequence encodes CASSKPGNYGYTF.

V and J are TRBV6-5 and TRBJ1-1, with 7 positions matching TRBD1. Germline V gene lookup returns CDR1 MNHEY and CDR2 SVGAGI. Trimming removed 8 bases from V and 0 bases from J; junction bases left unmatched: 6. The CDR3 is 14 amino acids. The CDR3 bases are TGTGCCAGCCGGGGACAGTTTTTGAACACTGAAGCTTTCTTT. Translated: CASRGQFLNTEAFF.

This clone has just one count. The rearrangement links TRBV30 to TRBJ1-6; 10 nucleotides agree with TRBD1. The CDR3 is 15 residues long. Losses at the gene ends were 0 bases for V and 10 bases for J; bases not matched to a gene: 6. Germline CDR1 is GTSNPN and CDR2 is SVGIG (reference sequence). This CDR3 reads CAWSVRGTGASPLHF. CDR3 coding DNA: TGTGCCTGGAGTGTAAGGGGGACAGGGGCGTCACCCCTCCACTTT.

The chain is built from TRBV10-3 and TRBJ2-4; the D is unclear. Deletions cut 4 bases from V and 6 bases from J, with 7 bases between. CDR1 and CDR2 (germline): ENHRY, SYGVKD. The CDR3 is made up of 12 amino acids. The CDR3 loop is CAISGDGNIQYF. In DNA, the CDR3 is TGTGCCATCAGTGGCGATGGAAACATTCAGTACTTC.

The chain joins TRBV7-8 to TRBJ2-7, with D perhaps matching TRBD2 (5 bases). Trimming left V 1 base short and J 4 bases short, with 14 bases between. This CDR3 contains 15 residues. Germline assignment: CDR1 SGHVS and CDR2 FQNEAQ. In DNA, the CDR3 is TGTGCCAGCAGCTTAGTAGAGGGAAGGCAATACGAGCAGTACTTC. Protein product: CASSLVEGRQYEQYF. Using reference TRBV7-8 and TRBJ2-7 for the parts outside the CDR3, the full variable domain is GAGVSQSPRYKVAKRGQDVALRCDPISGHVSLFWYQQALGQGPEFLTYFQNEAQLDKSGLPSDRFFAERPEGSVSTLKIQRTQQEDSAVYLCASSLVEGRQYEQYFGPGTRLTVT.

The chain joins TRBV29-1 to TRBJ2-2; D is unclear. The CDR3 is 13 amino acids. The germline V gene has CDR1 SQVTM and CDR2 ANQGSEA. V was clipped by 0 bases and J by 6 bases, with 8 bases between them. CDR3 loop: CSVEDPWPGELFF. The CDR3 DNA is TGCAGCGTTGAAGATCCTTGGCCCGGGGAGCTGTTTTTT.

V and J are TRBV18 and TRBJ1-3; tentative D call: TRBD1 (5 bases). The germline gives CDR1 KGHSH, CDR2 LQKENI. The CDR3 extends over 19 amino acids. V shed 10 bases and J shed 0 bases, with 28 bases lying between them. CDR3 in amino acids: CATPPRPPPQASSGNTIYF. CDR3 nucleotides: TGTGCCACCCCCCCCCGGCCCCCTCCACAGGCGAGCTCTGGAAACACCATATATTTT.

CDR3: CATRNGLAGGNEQFF. CDR3 DNA: TGTGCCACCAGAAACGGACTAGCGGGAGGCAATGAGCAGTTCTTC. The chain couples TRBV15 to TRBJ2-1, with TRBD2 identical over 14 bases. The germline V gene has CDR1 LNHNV and CDR2 YYDKDF (reference sequence). The CDR3 contains 15 residues. V gave up 6 bases and J gave up 6 bases; unmatched junction bases: 4.

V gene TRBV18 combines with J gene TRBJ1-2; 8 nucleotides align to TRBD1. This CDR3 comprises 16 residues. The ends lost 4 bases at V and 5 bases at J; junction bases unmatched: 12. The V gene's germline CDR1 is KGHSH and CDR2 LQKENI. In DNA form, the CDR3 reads TGTGCCAGCTCACAACAGGGGGACAGTACCCTATATGGCTACACCTTC. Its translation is CASSQQGDSTLYGYTF.

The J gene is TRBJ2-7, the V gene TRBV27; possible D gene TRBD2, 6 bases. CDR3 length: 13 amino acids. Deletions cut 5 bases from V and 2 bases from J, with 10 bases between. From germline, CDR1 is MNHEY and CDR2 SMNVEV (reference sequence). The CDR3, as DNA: TGTGCCAGCAGTCCGTGGACTACCTACGAGCAGTACTTC. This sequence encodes CASSPWTTYEQYF.

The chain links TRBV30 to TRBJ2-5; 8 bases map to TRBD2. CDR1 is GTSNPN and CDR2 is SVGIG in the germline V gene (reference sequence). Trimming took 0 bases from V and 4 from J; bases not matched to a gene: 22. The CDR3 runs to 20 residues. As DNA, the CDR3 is TGTGCCTGGAGTGTTTCCGGGGCCGTAAACGGCCGGGGGGGGCCAGAGACCCAGTACTTC. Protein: CAWSVSGAVNGRGGPETQYF. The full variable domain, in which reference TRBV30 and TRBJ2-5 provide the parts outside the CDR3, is SQTIHQWPATLVQPVGSPLSLECTVEGTSNPNLYWYRQAAGRGLQLLFYSVGIGQISSEVPQNLSASRPQDRQFILSSKKLLLSDSGFYLCAWSVSGAVNGRGGPETQYFGPGTRLLVL.

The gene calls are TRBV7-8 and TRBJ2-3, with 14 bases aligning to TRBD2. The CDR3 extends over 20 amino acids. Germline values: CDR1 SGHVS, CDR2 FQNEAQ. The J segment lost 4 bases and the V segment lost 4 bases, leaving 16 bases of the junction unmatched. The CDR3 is CASSSPTSGGALGGADTQYF. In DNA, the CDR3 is TGTGCCAGCAGCTCGCCGACTAGCGGGGGGGCGTTGGGAGGAGCAGATACGCAGTATTTT.

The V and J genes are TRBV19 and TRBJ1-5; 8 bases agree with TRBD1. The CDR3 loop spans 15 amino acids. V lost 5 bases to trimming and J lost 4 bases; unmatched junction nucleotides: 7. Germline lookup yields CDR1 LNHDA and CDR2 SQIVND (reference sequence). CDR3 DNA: TGTGCCAGTAGTTACAACAGGGGGATGAATCAGCCCCAGCATTTT. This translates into CASSYNRGMNQPQHF.